The 10 T cell receptor beta chains listed next were all sequenced from one sample in a study of memory CD4+ T cells and cytomegalovirus serostatus. Single viable CD3+CD4+CD8-CD45RO+ cells were sorted as the memory CD4+ T cells. Clones were read by immunoSEQ multiplex PCR, and TCRdb kept only the in-frame ones, dropping some. Of tens of thousands of clones listed, around 76% are singletons. What was sequenced was memory CD4+ T cells from blood. Every receptor here comes from an adult in good health and CMV-seronegative. Some clones in this sample may be carry-over from other donors' samples.

The chain is built from TRBV4-2 and TRBJ1-1; possible D gene TRBD1, 6 bases. V was trimmed by 0 bases and J by 4 bases, leaving 12 bases between them. CDR1 is LGHNA, CDR2 YNFKEQ, per germline. The CDR3 length is 15 residues. CDR3 protein: CASSQDARGGTEAFF. CDR3 sequence (DNA): TGTGCCAGCAGCCAAGATGCCAGGGGAGGCACTGAAGCTTTCTTT.

The rearrangement links TRBV11-3 to TRBJ1-1; D perhaps matches TRBD1 (6 bases). The CDR3 runs to 12 residues. CDR1 SGHNT and CDR2 YENEEA come from the germline V gene. V was pared by 4 bases and J by 7 bases, with 10 bases between. The CDR3 spells CASSSQTGEAFF. The CDR3 nucleotides are TGTGCCAGCAGCTCACAGACAGGTGAAGCTTTCTTT.

This chain connects TRBV25-1 to TRBJ2-5; the D is unclear. Germline-derived CDR1 and CDR2 are MGHDK and SYGVNS. V lost 5 bases and J lost 4, with 11 bases in between. The CDR3 totals 13 residues. The CDR3, as DNA: TGTGCCAGCAGTTATAGGTCTGGAGAGACCCAGTACTTC. Amino acid sequence: CASSYRSGETQYF.

In this sample, this clone turned up a few times. This chain links TRBV19 with TRBJ1-5; 7 positions agree with TRBD1. CDR3 length equals 13 residues. CDR1 LNHDA and CDR2 SQIVND come from the germline V gene (reference sequence). Trimming took 3 bases from V and 6 from J; bases not matched to a gene: 2. For the CDR3, the DNA is TGTGCCAGTAGTATTGGGACAGCTCAGCCCCAGCATTTT. It is translated as CASSIGTAQPQHF. Variable domain in full (rest from reference TRBV19 and TRBJ1-5): DGGITQSPKYLFRKEGQNVTLSCEQNLNHDAMYWYRQDPGQGLRLIYYSQIVNDFQKGDIAEGYSVSREKKESFPLTVTSAQKNPTAFYLCASSIGTAQPQHFGDGTRLSIL.

This chain joins TRBV29-1 and TRBJ2-4; 7 bases line up with TRBD1. Germline CDR1 SQVTM, CDR2 ANQGSEA. This CDR3 region has 11 residues. V was pared by 1 base and J by 14 bases, with 5 bases of the junction left unmatched. The CDR3 region has the DNA TGCAGCGTTGAAGCAGGGACAGCCAAGTACTTC. Protein: CSVEAGTAKYF.

The chain is built from TRBV29-1 and TRBJ2-7; D gene ambiguous. CDR1 is SQVTM, CDR2 ANQGSEA, per germline. The CDR3 is 11 amino acids. V lost 2 bases and J 2 bases, leaving 4 bases between the germline ends. The CDR3 is CSVERAYEQYF. The CDR3 DNA sequence: TGCAGCGTTGAAAGGGCCTACGAGCAGTACTTC.

The gene calls are TRBV11-3 and TRBJ2-1, with a tentative D call TRBD2 (5 bases). With 0 bases removed from V and 13 bases from J, the gap between germline ends came to 7 bases. The CDR3 runs to 11 residues. Germline CDR1 is SGHNT and CDR2 is YENEEA. CDR3 residues: CASSLDGIQFF. The CDR3 DNA reads TGTGCCAGCAGCTTAGACGGGATACAGTTCTTC.

This chain connects TRBV5-6 to TRBJ2-5, with TRBD1 matching 11 bases. The V gene's germline CDR1 is SGHDT and CDR2 YYEEEE. The length of the CDR3 is 14 residues. Losses at the gene ends were 3 bases for V and 5 bases for J; bases not matched to a gene: 3. CDR3 amino acids: CASSSRDRGETQYF. The CDR3 DNA follows: TGTGCCAGCAGCTCCCGGGACAGGGGGGAGACCCAGTACTTC. The entire variable domain, with the rest obtained from reference TRBV5-6 and TRBJ2-5, is as follows: DAGVTQSPTHLIKTRGQQVTLRCSPKSGHDTVSWYQQALGQGPQFIFQYYEEEERQRGNFPDRFSGHQFPNYSSELNVNALLLGDSALYLCASSSRDRGETQYFGPGTRLLVL.

This chain links TRBV2 with TRBJ1-1, with a possible D match to TRBD1 (5 bases). The V gene's germline CDR1 is SNHLY and CDR2 FYNNEI. Trimming removed 6 bases from V and 5 bases from J, with 10 bases in between. The CDR3 length is 12 residues. CDR3 sequence: CASRLTETEAFF. DNA of the CDR3: TGTGCCAGCAGGTTGACAGAAACTGAAGCTTTCTTT.

This clone was found a few times. CDR3: CASREGQGNTGELFF. DNA for the CDR3: TGTGCCAGCAGGGAGGGACAGGGGAACACCGGGGAGCTGTTTTTT. The chain carries TRBV28 and TRBJ2-2; TRBD1 matches 9 bases. The length of the CDR3 is 15 residues. Germline V CDR1 and CDR2: MDHEN, SYDVKM. V shed 6 bases, J shed 1 base, and the junction held 3 bases outside the gene matches.